This TCR beta chain was retrieved from a study of cytomegalovirus exposure and HLA in healthy donors. Details on this clone: What it binds is not known.

Study outcomes and limitations: A prior analysis recorded that most TCR beta V segments were productive about 87% or about 30% of the time.

Trimming removed 8 bases at V and 0 bases at J, with 14 bases between. CDR1 and CDR2 from the germline V gene are SGHAT and FQNNGV. The CDR3 covers 14 residues. The PCR used 60 Vbeta and 13 Jbeta primers. Some clones are missing from TCRdb's copy, which holds only in-frame ones; the method was immunoSEQ multiplex PCR. The data hold 100,000 or so clones, with around 82% observed a single time. This receptor was taken from a man aged 30 to 39 in good health and CMV-seropositive. Source material: PBMCs. This chain links TRBV11-2 with TRBJ2-7; a possible D gene is TRBD2 (6 bases). The CDR3 DNA sequence: TGTGCCAGCCAAGAATGGGGGGACTCCTACGAGCAGTACTTC. Translation gives CASQEWGDSYEQYF.